The 19 T cell receptor beta chains listed next were all sequenced from one sample in a study of blood T cell repertoires in COVID-19. Method: immunoSEQ multiplex PCR; TCRdb's copy keeps in-frame clones and lacks some. Of over 120,000 clones in the sample, over 80% were seen once. The sample comprised peripheral blood. The receptors here all came from a woman between 45 and 65 years old with acute or convalescent COVID-19.

This rearrangement joins TRBV7-8 to TRBJ1-2; D remains ambiguous. The CDR3 is made up of 14 amino acids. The germline CDR1 and CDR2 sequences are SGHVS and FQNEAQ. Between the trimmed V and J ends, which lost 1 base and 4 bases, there was a span of 10 bases. DNA for the CDR3: TGTGCCAGCAGCTTAGGAGGAATTACCTATGGCTACACCTTC. As protein: CASSLGGITYGYTF. The full variable domain, completed using reference TRBV7-8 and TRBJ1-2, is GAGVSQSPRYKVAKRGQDVALRCDPISGHVSLFWYQQALGQGPEFLTYFQNEAQLDKSGLPSDRFFAERPEGSVSTLKIQRTQQEDSAVYLCASSLGGITYGYTFGSGTRLTVV.

The CDR3 loop is CASSLGQVNSGNTIYF. CDR3 nucleotides: TGCGCCAGCAGCTTGGGGCAGGTAAACTCTGGAAACACCATATATTTT. This chain connects TRBV5-1 to TRBJ1-3; D is uncertain. The CDR3 runs 16 residues. The ends were cut back, 0 bases at V and 0 bases at J, with 10 bases in the middle. Per the germline V gene, CDR1 is SGHRS and CDR2 is YFSETQ.

The rearrangement links TRBV9 to TRBJ1-1; a possible D gene is TRBD1 (5 bases). The V end lost 3 bases, the J end lost 0 bases, and 12 bases lay between the germline ends. CDR3 length equals 15 residues. Per the germline V gene, CDR1 is SGDLS and CDR2 is YYNGEE. The CDR3 protein is CASSEREGLNTEAFF. CDR3 coding DNA: TGTGCCAGCAGCGAACGGGAGGGGTTGAACACTGAAGCTTTCTTT.

This chain joins TRBV28 and TRBJ1-2; D not certain. Germline CDR1 reads MDHEN; CDR2 reads SYDVKM. Trimming took off 6 bases at V and 3 bases at J, with 11 bases between the two ends. The CDR3 runs 13 residues. Here the CDR3 reads CASRDPLHYGYTF. In DNA form, the CDR3 reads TGTGCCAGCAGAGACCCACTACACTATGGCTACACCTTC.

The rearrangement uses TRBV6-5 and TRBJ1-2, with D perhaps TRBD1 (5 bases). Germline CDR1 and CDR2: MNHEY and SVGAGI. CDR3 length equals 15 residues. V was clipped by 5 bases and J by 0 bases, with 13 bases between them. The CDR3 loop reads CASSKTGFSNYGYTF. CDR3 nucleotides: TGTGCCAGCAGTAAAACAGGATTTTCTAACTATGGCTACACCTTC.

A single count supports this clone. V is TRBV21-1 and J is TRBJ1-1; TRBD1 is taken as the D call from the table, unchecked against the DNA. TRBV21-1 is designated a pseudogene. The CDR3 is 19 amino acids. CDR3 sequence: CASSASGTGSFKLNTEAFF. In DNA form, the CDR3 reads TGTGCCAGCAGCGCATCCGGGACAGGGAGTTTCAAACTGAACACTGAAGCTTTCTTT.

This clone was observed a single time. The V and J genes are TRBV5-1 and TRBJ2-2; TRBD1 agrees at 7 bases. Germline V gene lookup returns CDR1 SGHRS and CDR2 YFSETQ. CDR3 length equals 14 residues. Trimming cost V 4 bases and J 6 bases; bases outside gene matches: 6. CDR3 protein: CASSLRDSPGELFF. CDR3 coding DNA: TGCGCCAGCAGCCTCCGGGACAGCCCCGGGGAGCTGTTTTTT.

J is TRBJ2-7 and V is TRBV28, with a weak D call TRBD1 (6 bases). The germline gives CDR1 MDHEN, CDR2 SYDVKM. The CDR3 loop spans 15 amino acids. V gave up 7 bases and J gave up 6 bases, with 22 bases separating them. The CDR3 sequence is CASTLSPLRGTEQYF. The CDR3 region has the DNA TGTGCCAGCACCCTGTCCCCTCTAAGGGGGACCGAGCAGTACTTC.

In its sample, this clone was seen once. This chain uses TRBV27 with TRBJ1-3, with no clear D. CDR1 MNHEY and CDR2 SMNVEV come from the germline V gene (reference sequence). The V end was cut by 2 bases, the J end by 4 bases, with 9 bases between. The CDR3 sequence is 14 residues long. DNA for the CDR3: TGTGCCAGCAGTTTACATGCTCGGGGAAACACCATATATTTT. Its translation is CASSLHARGNTIYF.

The chain carries TRBV27 and TRBJ2-2; 12 bases align to TRBD1. With 0 bases clipped from V and 4 bases from J, the junction kept 6 bases outside the gene matches. CDR1 MNHEY and CDR2 SMNVEV come from the germline V gene (reference sequence). The CDR3 covers 18 residues. CDR3 in amino acids: CASSLSPGQGAITGELFF. Written as DNA, the CDR3 is TGTGCCAGCAGTTTATCCCCGGGACAGGGGGCGATCACCGGGGAGCTGTTTTTT.

The chain employs TRBV19 and TRBJ2-1, with a tentative D call TRBD1 (6 bases). Germline CDR1 reads LNHDA; CDR2 reads SQIVND (reference sequence). The V and J ends lost 5 bases and 9 bases respectively, with 11 bases between them. The CDR3 is 12 residues long. Here the CDR3 DNA reads TGTGCCAGTAGTCCCCTCAGGGGTGAGCAGTTCTTC. Translated, it gives CASSPLRGEQFF.

This rearrangement joins TRBV3-1 (or the pseudogene TRBV3-2) to TRBJ2-3; 15 bases line up with TRBD2. The CDR3 totals 16 residues. The junction had 4 bases not matched to a gene; V was cut back by 5 bases and J by 4 bases. CDR1 LGHDT and CDR2 YNNKEL come from the germline V gene (reference sequence). The CDR3 nucleotides are TGTGCCAGCAGCTCCGGACTAGCGGGGGGGGCAGATACGCAGTATTTT. As protein: CASSSGLAGGADTQYF.

This clone was picked up one time. The chain links TRBV3-1 (or the pseudogene TRBV3-2) to TRBJ2-7; 8 bases line up with TRBD2. CDR3 length: 14 amino acids. The germline V gene has CDR1 LGHDT and CDR2 YNNKEL (reference sequence). V was clipped by 3 bases and J by 3 bases; unmatched bases: 4. The chain's CDR3 is CASSQAGLVYEQYF. CDR3 DNA: TGTGCCAGCAGCCAGGCGGGACTAGTCTACGAGCAGTACTTC.

The chain links TRBV5-1 to TRBJ1-2, with 7 bases identical to TRBD1. V trimming: 0 bases; J trimming: 0 bases; junction bases outside the gene matches: 2. The CDR3 is 15 amino acids. Germline lookup yields CDR1 SGHRS and CDR2 YFSETQ. The CDR3 DNA sequence: TGCGCCAGCAGCTTGGGGGACAGCACTAACTATGGCTACACCTTC. Its translation: CASSLGDSTNYGYTF.

The chain employs TRBV7-3 and TRBJ2-1, with 8 positions matching TRBD2. This CDR3 is built from 14 residues. Germline V gene lookup returns CDR1 SGHTA and CDR2 FQGTGA. Germline trimming cut 3 bases from V and 7 bases from J; bases unmatched to any gene: 5. DNA of the CDR3: TGTGCCAGCAGCTTTGCGGGGGGCTATAATGAGCAGTTCTTC. Its protein is CASSFAGGYNEQFF.

The J gene is TRBJ2-7, the V gene TRBV15, with TRBD1 matching 8 bases. With 5 bases clipped from V and 5 bases from J, the junction kept 5 bases outside the gene matches. CDR3 size: 13 residues. The germline V gene encodes CDR1 LNHNV and CDR2 YYDKDF (reference sequence). CDR3 nucleotide sequence: TGTGCCACCAGCTCCTGGACAGGGAACGAGCAGTACTTC. It translates to CATSSWTGNEQYF.

The chain carries TRBV30 and TRBJ1-1; possibly TRBD1 for D (5 bases). Trimming cost V 3 bases and J 1 base, with 18 bases left between them. This CDR3 has 16 amino acids. Germline values: CDR1 GTSNPN, CDR2 SVGIG (reference sequence). The CDR3 reads CAWRAYLGTSNTEAFF. The DNA for the CDR3 is TGTGCCTGGAGGGCGTACTTGGGGACTTCGAACACTGAAGCTTTCTTT. The entire variable domain, with the rest obtained from reference TRBV30 and TRBJ1-1, is as follows: SQTIHQWPATLVQPVGSPLSLECTVEGTSNPNLYWYRQAAGRGLQLLFYSVGIGQISSEVPQNLSASRPQDRQFILSSKKLLLSDSGFYLCAWRAYLGTSNTEAFFGQGTRLTVV.

The rearrangement joins TRBV6-2 or TRBV6-3 to TRBJ2-3; TRBD2 agrees at 12 bases. V lost 2 bases and J lost 4; bases outside the gene matches: 10. The CDR3 totals 18 residues. Germline assignment: CDR1 MNHEY and CDR2 SVGEGT. CDR3 sequence reads: CASSYPLSPSGGADTQYF. The CDR3 DNA is TGTGCCAGCAGTTACCCACTGTCTCCTAGCGGGGGGGCAGATACGCAGTATTTT.

The J gene is TRBJ2-1, the V gene TRBV20-1, with a weak D call TRBD2 (5 bases). V was shortened by 3 bases and J by 7 bases, with 10 bases between the two germline ends. Germline loops: CDR1 DFQATT, CDR2 SNEGSKA (reference sequence). This CDR3 contains 12 residues. The CDR3 region has the DNA TGCAGTGCTAGTTTCGGGGAGAATGAGCAGTTCTTC. Translating gives CSASFGENEQFF.